This record looks at one T cell receptor (beta chain) sequence and its context. Using immunoSEQ multiplex PCR, the repertoire was profiled, and TCRdb retains in-frame clones only, with some absent. The table has about 2 million clones, approximately 94% seen once. Selected positively for CCR7 and CD45RO-negative, naive CD8 cells excluded terminally differentiated effector memory CD45RA+ cells. This sample is drawn from a study of shared clonotypes between healthy human individuals. Study-wide context: Aged between 18 and 49, the donors were a couple of women and a few men. CD4 naive and CD4 memory each took three plates per donor, while CD8 naive took two and CD8 memory one.

Germline V lookup: CDR1 SGDLS, CDR2 YYNGEE. The length of the CDR3 is 14 residues. Trimming cost V 3 bases and J 5 bases, with 11 bases left between them. What was sequenced was naive CD8+ T cells sorted from blood. The TCR was taken from a man between 18 and 29 years old in good health. The chain couples TRBV9 to TRBJ2-2, with D unresolved. This chain's CDR3 is CASSAPRQTGELFF. The DNA of the CDR3 is TGTGCCAGCAGCGCCCCCAGGCAGACCGGGGAGCTGTTTTTT. Full variable domain (rest looked up from reference TRBV9 and TRBJ2-2): DSGVTQTPKHLITATGQRVTLRCSPRSGDLSVYWYQQSLDQGLQFLIQYYNGEERAKGNILERFSAQQFPDLHSELNLSSLELGDSALYFCASSAPRQTGELFFGEGSRLTVL.